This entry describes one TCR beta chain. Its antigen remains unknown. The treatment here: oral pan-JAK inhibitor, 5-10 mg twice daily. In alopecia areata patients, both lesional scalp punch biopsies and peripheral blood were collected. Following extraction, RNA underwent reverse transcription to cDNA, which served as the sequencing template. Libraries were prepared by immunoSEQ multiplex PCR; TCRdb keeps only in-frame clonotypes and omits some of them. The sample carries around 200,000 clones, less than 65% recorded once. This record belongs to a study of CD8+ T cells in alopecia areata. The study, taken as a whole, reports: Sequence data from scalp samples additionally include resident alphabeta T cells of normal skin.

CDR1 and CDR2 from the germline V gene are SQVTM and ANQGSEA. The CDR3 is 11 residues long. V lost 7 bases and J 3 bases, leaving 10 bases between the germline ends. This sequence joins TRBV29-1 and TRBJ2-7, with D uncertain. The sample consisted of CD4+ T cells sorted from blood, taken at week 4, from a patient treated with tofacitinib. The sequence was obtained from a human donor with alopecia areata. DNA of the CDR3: TGCAGCGGTGGCCAAATCTACGAGCAGTACTTC. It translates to CSGGQIYEQYF.